The next 30 T cell receptor beta chains were all read from a single sample in a study of PD-L1 blockade in urothelial cancer. The time point: pretreatment peripheral blood. Method: immunoSEQ multiplex PCR; TCRdb's copy keeps in-frame clones and lacks some. Altogether 100,000 to 150,000 clones are present, about four fifths being singletons, with the ten largest covering under 3.5%. Sequenced here: PBMCs, sampled around atezolizumab (anti-PD-L1) treatment. These receptors all come from a man in his fifties with urothelial cancer.

V and J are TRBV7-9 and TRBJ1-4, with D maybe TRBD1 (6 bases). The V end lost 3 bases, the J end lost 7 bases, and 9 bases lay between the germline ends. The length of the CDR3 is 13 residues. CDR1 is SEHNR and CDR2 is FQNEAQ in the germline V gene (reference sequence). The CDR3 spells CASSFSGAEKLFF. For the CDR3, the DNA is TGTGCCAGCAGCTTTTCAGGGGCTGAAAAACTGTTTTTT.

J is TRBJ2-2 and V is TRBV19; TRBD1 matches at 7 bases. The CDR3 contains 15 residues. Germline V gene data show CDR1 as LNHDA and CDR2 as SQIVND (reference sequence). The J segment lost 7 bases and the V segment lost 5 bases, leaving 10 bases of the junction unmatched. The DNA of the CDR3 is TGTGCCAGTAGTCGTATACAGGGGTTCGACGGGGAGCTGTTTTTT. Protein product: CASSRIQGFDGELFF.

The chain is built from TRBV7-9 and TRBJ2-7; tentatively, D is TRBD1 (5 bases). The ends were cut back, 4 bases at V and 0 bases at J, with 13 bases in the middle. The CDR3 has 15 amino acids. The V gene's germline CDR1 is SEHNR and CDR2 FQNEAQ (reference sequence). The CDR3 bases are TGTGCCAGCAGCTCGTCCAGGGTTAGCTCCTACGAGCAGTACTTC. Translation: CASSSSRVSSYEQYF.

CDR3 loop: CASSDRPGNSPLHF. CDR3 coding DNA: TGTGCCAGCAGTGATAGGCCAGGGAATTCACCCCTCCACTTT. This chain links TRBV6-1 with TRBJ1-6; a weak D match, TRBD1 (5 bases). The germline V gene encodes CDR1 MNHNS and CDR2 SASEGT. This CDR3 contains 14 residues. The V end was cut by 3 bases, the J end by 7 bases, with 10 bases between.

The gene calls are TRBV2 and TRBJ2-5, with a weak D call TRBD1 (6 bases). V lost 3 bases and J lost 11, with 16 bases in between. The CDR3 is 13 residues long. Germline lookup yields CDR1 SNHLY and CDR2 FYNNEI. CDR3 in amino acids: CASSEATGWEQYF. The CDR3, as DNA: TGTGCCAGCAGTGAGGCAACAGGGTGGGAGCAGTACTTC.

The chain joins TRBV5-1 to TRBJ2-3; 7 positions match TRBD2. V dropped 5 bases and J dropped 1; count of bases not matched to a gene: 4. Germline loops: CDR1 SGHRS, CDR2 YFSETQ. The CDR3 runs to 14 residues. The CDR3 region has the DNA TGCGCCAGCAGGATTGGGGGGGGCACAGATACGCAGTATTTT. This codes for CASRIGGGTDTQYF.

This sequence joins TRBV13 and TRBJ2-1, with a weak D call TRBD1 (5 bases). The CDR3 consists of 14 residues. V gave up 5 bases and J gave up 8 bases, with 16 bases separating them. The germline CDR1 and CDR2 sequences are PRHDT and FYEKMQ (reference sequence). CDR3 DNA sequence: TGTGCCAGCAGCCCGAAGTATGTGACAGATGAGCAGTTCTTC. This translates into CASSPKYVTDEQFF.

The DNA of the CDR3 is TGTGCCAGCAGCTTCACCATTCAGGTAGGGACCCAGTACTTC. It yields the protein CASSFTIQVGTQYF. This rearrangement joins TRBV11-3 to TRBJ2-5, with D uncertain. From germline, CDR1 is SGHNT and CDR2 YENEEA. The CDR3 loop spans 14 amino acids. The germline V and J ends were trimmed by 3 bases and 7 bases, with 15 bases remaining between them.

J is TRBJ2-7 and V is TRBV5-1; tentatively, D is TRBD2 (5 bases). V shed 2 bases and J shed 5 bases, with 20 bases lying between them. CDR3 length: 16 amino acids. Germline V lookup: CDR1 SGHRS, CDR2 YFSETQ. This CDR3 is CASSFMPKSGGHEQYF. The CDR3 DNA sequence: TGCGCCAGCAGCTTCATGCCGAAATCAGGAGGACACGAGCAGTACTTC.

The chain carries TRBV9 and TRBJ2-7; TRBD2 matches 8 bases. The CDR3 sequence is 14 residues long. The ends lost 5 bases at V and 6 bases at J; junction bases unmatched: 10. Looked up from germline, CDR1 is SGDLS and CDR2 is YYNGEE. DNA for the CDR3: TGTGCCAGCAGTGTTCCGGGACTAGGAGGCGAGCAGTACTTC. This sequence encodes CASSVPGLGGEQYF.

The chain employs TRBV9 and TRBJ2-7; possible D gene TRBD2, 5 bases. V was pared by 2 bases and J by 4 bases, with 16 bases between. CDR1 is SGDLS, CDR2 YYNGEE, per germline. The CDR3 sequence is 15 residues long. In nucleotides, the CDR3 is TGTGCCAGCAGCGTGGGCCCGGGAAACTTGTACGAGCAGTACTTC. Amino acids: CASSVGPGNLYEQYF.

This clone was seen only once. The chain couples TRBV28 to TRBJ2-7; 7 nucleotides match TRBD1. V was pared by 7 bases and J by 2 bases, with 8 bases of the junction left unmatched. The CDR3 extends over 14 amino acids. The germline V gene encodes CDR1 MDHEN and CDR2 SYDVKM. The CDR3 DNA reads TGTGCCAGCAAAATCGGACAGGCTCCCTACGAGCAGTACTTC. Translating gives CASKIGQAPYEQYF.

This clone occurred a few times. The CDR3 DNA follows: TGTGCCAGCAACCCATCACAGGGGACTAATTCACCCCTCCACTTT. Translated: CASNPSQGTNSPLHF. The chain joins TRBV7-8 to TRBJ1-6; 7 bases map to TRBD1. CDR3 length equals 15 residues. The ends lost 7 bases at V and 6 bases at J; junction bases unmatched: 9. The germline V gene encodes CDR1 SGHVS and CDR2 FQNEAQ. Supplemented by reference TRBV7-8 and TRBJ1-6, the full variable domain reads GAGVSQSPRYKVAKRGQDVALRCDPISGHVSLFWYQQALGQGPEFLTYFQNEAQLDKSGLPSDRFFAERPEGSVSTLKIQRTQQEDSAVYLCASNPSQGTNSPLHFGNGTRLTVT.

In this sample, this clone turned up a few times. The chain recombines TRBV6-5 with TRBJ2-7; the match to TRBD1 covers 8 bases. CDR1 and CDR2 from the germline V gene are MNHEY and SVGAGI. Trimming at V came to 5 bases and at J to 7 bases, leaving 4 bases not matched to a gene. The CDR3 loop spans 12 amino acids. CDR3 in DNA: TGTGCCAGCAGTAACAGGGGGGTTGAGCAGTACTTC. This gives the protein CASSNRGVEQYF.

This clone was seen only a few times. The chain is built from TRBV19 and TRBJ2-4, with no clear D. V lost 5 bases to trimming and J lost 7 bases, with 12 bases between them. CDR3 length: 13 amino acids. The germline gives CDR1 LNHDA, CDR2 SQIVND (reference sequence). CDR3 in DNA: TGTGCCAGTAGTGAGCGCGGTCGGAACATTCAGTACTTC. It codes for CASSERGRNIQYF.

The gene calls are TRBV28 and TRBJ1-1, with TRBD1 matching over 8 bases. CDR3 length: 12 amino acids. Germline trimming cut 7 bases from V and 4 bases from J; bases unmatched to any gene: 2. The germline V gene encodes CDR1 MDHEN and CDR2 SYDVKM. Here the CDR3 DNA reads TGTGCCAGCAAGACAGGGGTCACTGAAGCTTTCTTT. It translates to CASKTGVTEAFF.

The V and J genes are TRBV6-1 and TRBJ1-6; 8 bases match TRBD1. Trimming cost V 5 bases and J 10 bases; bases outside gene matches: 7. Per the germline V gene, CDR1 is MNHNS and CDR2 is SASEGT. CDR3 size: 14 residues. The CDR3 reads CASSPQGASSPLHF. The CDR3 coding sequence is TGTGCCAGCAGTCCGCAGGGGGCGTCATCACCCCTCCACTTT.

V and J are TRBV9 and TRBJ2-2; 10 bases fit TRBD2. Trimming removed 4 bases from V and 3 bases from J; junction bases left unmatched: 3. This CDR3 has 15 amino acids. Germline V gives CDR1 SGDLS, CDR2 YYNGEE. The CDR3 DNA reads as TGTGCCAGCAGCCTTAGCGGGAGGTACACCGGGGAGCTGTTTTTT. This translates into CASSLSGRYTGELFF.

The chain combines TRBV9 with TRBJ2-5; the D gene is possibly TRBD2 (6 bases). Trimming pared 1 base from V and 5 bases from J, leaving 9 bases between. The CDR3 loop spans 13 amino acids. Germline assignment: CDR1 SGDLS and CDR2 YYNGEE. In DNA form, the CDR3 reads TGTGCCAGCAGCGTAACGGGAGTTGAGACCCAGTACTTC. Translated, it gives CASSVTGVETQYF.

V gene TRBV25-1 combines with J gene TRBJ2-7; TRBD2 matches 10 bases. Germline lookup yields CDR1 MGHDK and CDR2 SYGVNS. V lost 8 bases, J lost 5 bases, and 12 bases stayed unmatched. This CDR3 is 15 amino acids long. CDR3 nucleotide sequence: TGTGCCAGCCTACCCGGGCTAGCGGGAGTTAACGAGCAGTACTTC. It codes for CASLPGLAGVNEQYF.

The chain joins TRBV18 to TRBJ1-3; no clear D gene. There are 16 residues in the CDR3. Deletions cut 2 bases from V and 0 bases from J, with 11 bases between. CDR1 is KGHSH and CDR2 is LQKENI in the germline V gene. Here the CDR3 reads CASSPYEASSGNTIYF. In nucleotides, the CDR3 is TGTGCCAGCTCACCATATGAGGCGAGCTCTGGAAACACCATATATTTT.

The chain carries TRBV6-5 and TRBJ2-3, with a possible D match to TRBD2 (5 bases). V lost 6 bases and J lost 2, with 15 bases in between. The germline CDR1 and CDR2 sequences are MNHEY and SVGAGI. This CDR3 has 15 amino acids. The CDR3 is CASSPLLASTDTQYF. Written as DNA, the CDR3 is TGTGCCAGCAGCCCCTTGCTAGCTTCCACAGATACGCAGTATTTT.

The rearrangement joins TRBV6-1 to TRBJ2-7; 8 positions agree with TRBD1. This CDR3 region has 16 residues. The junction had 6 bases not matched to a gene; V was cut back by 2 bases and J by 0 bases. Per germline, CDR1 MNHNS and CDR2 SASEGT. The CDR3 DNA follows: TGTGCCAGCAGTGAATATCAGGGGGCAGGCTCCTACGAGCAGTACTTC. Translating gives CASSEYQGAGSYEQYF.

The chain recombines TRBV28 with TRBJ2-1, with 16 bases matching TRBD2. Per germline, CDR1 MDHEN and CDR2 SYDVKM. Trimming removed 6 bases from V and 12 bases from J; junction bases left unmatched: 11. This CDR3 contains 16 residues. The CDR3 sequence is CASRTGTSGRASRQFF. CDR3 DNA sequence: TGTGCCAGCAGGACCGGGACTAGCGGGAGGGCCAGTAGGCAGTTCTTC.

This rearrangement joins TRBV5-6 to TRBJ2-2; 8 nucleotides line up with TRBD2. The CDR3 length is 16 residues. The V segment lost 4 bases and the J segment 2 bases; nucleotides outside the gene matches: 7. Germline V gives CDR1 SGHDT, CDR2 YYEEEE. The CDR3 loop reads CASSHRLALNTGELFF. The CDR3 DNA reads as TGTGCCAGCAGCCACCGACTAGCGTTAAACACCGGGGAGCTGTTTTTT.

The rearrangement uses TRBV20-1 and TRBJ2-7; D is perhaps TRBD1 (6 bases). The V end was cut by 6 bases, the J end by 8 bases, with 14 bases between. This CDR3 comprises 11 residues. Germline V CDR1 and CDR2: DFQATT, SNEGSKA (reference sequence). The CDR3 region has the DNA TGCAGTGCGGACCGACAGGCAAAGCAGTACTTC. Amino acid sequence: CSADRQAKQYF.

The V gene is TRBV29-1, the J gene TRBJ1-1; 8 bases line up with TRBD1. J lost 11 bases, V lost 2 bases, and 7 bases had no gene match. The CDR3 runs 12 residues. Germline assignment: CDR1 SQVTM and CDR2 ANQGSEA. The chain's CDR3 is CSVEPTGVGAFF. The CDR3 DNA follows: TGCAGCGTTGAACCGACAGGGGTTGGCGCTTTCTTT.

In its sample, this clone was seen once. The chain links TRBV15 to TRBJ1-2, with D possibly matching TRBD1 (5 bases). This CDR3 is built from 15 residues. Germline V gives CDR1 LNHNV, CDR2 YYDKDF (reference sequence). V lost 2 bases and J lost 4, with 14 bases in between. The CDR3 DNA reads TGTGCCACCAGCAGAACGTTGGACAAGTCCTATGGCTACACCTTC. This codes for CATSRTLDKSYGYTF.

This clone was seen more than once but under ten times. The V gene is TRBV2, the J gene TRBJ2-1, with 10 bases lining up with TRBD2. CDR3 length: 17 residues. Germline loops: CDR1 SNHLY, CDR2 FYNNEI. V gave up 0 bases and J gave up 5 bases; unmatched junction bases: 7. The CDR3 DNA reads TGTGCCAGCAGTGAAGCGGCTCGTCTAGCGGGGGACAATGAGCAGTTCTTC. Translation: CASSEAARLAGDNEQFF.

The chain has TRBV30 and TRBJ2-7, with TRBD2 identical over 9 bases. CDR1 and CDR2 (germline): GTSNPN, SVGIG (reference sequence). This CDR3 comprises 15 residues. V was pared by 0 bases and J by 1 base, with 4 bases of the junction left unmatched. The CDR3, as DNA: TGTGCCTGGAGTGTCAGGCTAGCGGGATCCTACGAGCAGTACTTC. This codes for CAWSVRLAGSYEQYF.